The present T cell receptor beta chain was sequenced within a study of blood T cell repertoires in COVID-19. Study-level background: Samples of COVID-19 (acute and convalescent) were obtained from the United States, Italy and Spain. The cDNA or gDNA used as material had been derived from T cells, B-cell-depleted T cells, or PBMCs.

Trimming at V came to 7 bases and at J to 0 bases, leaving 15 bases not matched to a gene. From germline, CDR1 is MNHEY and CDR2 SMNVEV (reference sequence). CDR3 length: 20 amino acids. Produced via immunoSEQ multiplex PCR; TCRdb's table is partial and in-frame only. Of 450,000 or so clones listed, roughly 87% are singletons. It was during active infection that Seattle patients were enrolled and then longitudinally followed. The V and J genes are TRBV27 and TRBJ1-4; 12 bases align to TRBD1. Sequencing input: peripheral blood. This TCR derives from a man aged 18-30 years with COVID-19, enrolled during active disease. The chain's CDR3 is CASIISGTGGGRATNEKLFF. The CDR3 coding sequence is TGTGCCAGCATTATCTCCGGGACAGGGGGCGGGAGGGCAACTAATGAAAAACTGTTTTTT.